The clone carrying this T cell receptor (beta chain) showed up just once. Antigen specificity is unknown. This CDR3 spans 15 amino acids. With 1 base clipped from V and 4 bases from J, the junction kept 3 bases outside the gene matches. Germline V lookup: CDR1 SGHVS, CDR2 FQNEAQ. This specimen comes from a study of CD8 T cells in ankylosing spondylitis. Overall study findings and caveats: Within ankylosing spondylitis blood, a TCR beta motif made up of seven to nine highly homologous variants appeared to be characteristic. In the blood and synovial fluid of reactive arthritis, some motif variants had been previously reported. According to the report, clones linked to the disease were significantly enriched in matched synovial fluid samples taken from ankylosing spondylitis patients.

Making the TCR beta libraries involved quantitative 5'-RACE with molecular barcodes. TCRdb recomputed calls from the 5' RACE reads with MiXCR, one row per CDR3 protein. In the table there are about 36,000 distinct CDR3 sequences, 8% to 13% of which are singletons. This TCR derives from a male donor with ankylosing spondylitis. Sample: synovial fluid, either unsorted or a sorted T cell fraction (not recorded which). V gene TRBV7-8 combines with J gene TRBJ2-2; TRBD1 matches 7 bases. The CDR3 spells CASSLVQGPTGELFF. CDR3 DNA: TGTGCCAGCAGCTTAGTACAGGGGCCCACCGGGGAGCTGTTTTTT.